The present T cell receptor beta chain was sequenced within a study of cytomegalovirus exposure and HLA in healthy donors. Whole-study findings and limits: The study put some 160 TCR beta chains on its list as cytomegalovirus-associated.

Worth noting for this clone: What it recognizes is unknown.

The germline CDR1 and CDR2 sequences are MGHDK and SYGVNS. The V and J ends lost 4 bases and 1 base respectively, with 13 bases between them. This CDR3 has 15 amino acids. The repertoire was sequenced with immunoSEQ multiplex PCR; TCRdb's copy has only in-frame clones and lacks some. Of roughly 120,000 clones in the sample, about nine tenths were seen once. This chain joins TRBV25-1 and TRBJ2-5; unclear D gene. This clonotype was obtained from a man between 18 and 29 years old in good health and CMV-seronegative. Sequenced input: PBMCs. CDR3 bases: TGTGCCAGCAGTGCATCCTGGTTACTCCAAGAGACCCAGTACTTC. This encodes CASSASWLLQETQYF. Together with reference TRBV25-1 and TRBJ2-5, the CDR3 gives the full variable domain: EADIYQTPRYLVIGTGKKITLECSQTMGHDKMYWYQQDPGMELHLIHYSYGVNSTEKGDLSSESTVSRIRTEHFPLTLESARPSHTSQYLCASSASWLLQETQYFGPGTRLLVL.